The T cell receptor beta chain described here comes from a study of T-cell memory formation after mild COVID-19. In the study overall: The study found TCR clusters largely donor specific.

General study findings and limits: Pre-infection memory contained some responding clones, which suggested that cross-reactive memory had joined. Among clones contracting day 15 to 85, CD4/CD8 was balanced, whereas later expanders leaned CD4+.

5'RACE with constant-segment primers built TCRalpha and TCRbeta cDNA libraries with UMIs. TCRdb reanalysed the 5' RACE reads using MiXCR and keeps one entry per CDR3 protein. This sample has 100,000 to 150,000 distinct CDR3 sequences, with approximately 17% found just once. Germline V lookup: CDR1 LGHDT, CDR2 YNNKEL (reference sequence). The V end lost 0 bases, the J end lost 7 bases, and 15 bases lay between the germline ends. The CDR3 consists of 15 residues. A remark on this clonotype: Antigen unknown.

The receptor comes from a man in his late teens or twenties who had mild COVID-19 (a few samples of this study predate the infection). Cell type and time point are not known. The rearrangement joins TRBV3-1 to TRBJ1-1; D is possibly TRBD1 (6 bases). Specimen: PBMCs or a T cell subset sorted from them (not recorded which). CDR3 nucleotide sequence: TGTGCCAGCAGCCAAGATGCCGGGGGGCGGAATGAAGCTTTCTTT. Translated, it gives CASSQDAGGRNEAFF.